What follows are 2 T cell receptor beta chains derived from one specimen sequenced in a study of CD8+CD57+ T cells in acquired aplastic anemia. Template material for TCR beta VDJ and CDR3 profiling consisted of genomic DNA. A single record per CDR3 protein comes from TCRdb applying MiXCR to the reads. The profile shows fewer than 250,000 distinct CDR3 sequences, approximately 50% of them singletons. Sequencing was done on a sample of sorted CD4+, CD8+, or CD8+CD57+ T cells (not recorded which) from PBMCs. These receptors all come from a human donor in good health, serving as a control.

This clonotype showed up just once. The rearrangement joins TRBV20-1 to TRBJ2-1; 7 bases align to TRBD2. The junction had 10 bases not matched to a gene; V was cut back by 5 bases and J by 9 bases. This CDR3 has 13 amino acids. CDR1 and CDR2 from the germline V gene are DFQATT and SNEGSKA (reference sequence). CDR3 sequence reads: CSALPRLATEQFF. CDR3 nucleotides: TGCAGTGCTCTCCCCCGACTAGCTACTGAGCAGTTCTTC.

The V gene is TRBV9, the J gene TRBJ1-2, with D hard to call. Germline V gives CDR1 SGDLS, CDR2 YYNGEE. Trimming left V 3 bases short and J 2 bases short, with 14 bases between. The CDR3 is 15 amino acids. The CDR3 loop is CASSAKSVGNYGYTF. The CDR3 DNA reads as TGTGCCAGCAGCGCTAAGTCCGTCGGGAACTATGGCTACACCTTC.